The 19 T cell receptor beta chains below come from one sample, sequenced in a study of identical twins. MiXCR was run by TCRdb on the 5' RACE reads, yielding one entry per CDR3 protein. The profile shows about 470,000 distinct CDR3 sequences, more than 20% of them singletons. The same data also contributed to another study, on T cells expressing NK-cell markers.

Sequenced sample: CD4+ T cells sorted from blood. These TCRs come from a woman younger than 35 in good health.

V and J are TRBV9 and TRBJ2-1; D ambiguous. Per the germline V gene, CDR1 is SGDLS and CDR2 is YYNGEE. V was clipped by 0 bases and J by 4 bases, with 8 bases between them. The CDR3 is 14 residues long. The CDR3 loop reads CASSVASGYNEQFF. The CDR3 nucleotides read TGTGCCAGCAGCGTAGCTTCCGGATACAATGAGCAGTTCTTC.

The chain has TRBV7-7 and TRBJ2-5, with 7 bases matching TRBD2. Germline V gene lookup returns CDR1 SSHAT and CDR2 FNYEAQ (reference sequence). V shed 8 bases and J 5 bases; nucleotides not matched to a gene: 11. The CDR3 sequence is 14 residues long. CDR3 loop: CASSGGGTSETQYF. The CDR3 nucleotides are TGTGCCAGCTCGGGAGGCGGGACGTCGGAGACCCAGTACTTC.

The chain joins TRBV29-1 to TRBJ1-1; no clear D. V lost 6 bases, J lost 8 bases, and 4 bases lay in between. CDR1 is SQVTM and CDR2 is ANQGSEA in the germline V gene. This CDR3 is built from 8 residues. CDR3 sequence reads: CSVPEAFF. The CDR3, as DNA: TGCAGCGTACCCGAAGCTTTCTTT.

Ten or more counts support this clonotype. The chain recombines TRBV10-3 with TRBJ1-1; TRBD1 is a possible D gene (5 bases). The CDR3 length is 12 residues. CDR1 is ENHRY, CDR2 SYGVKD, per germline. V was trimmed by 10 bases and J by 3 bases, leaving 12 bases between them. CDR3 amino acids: CATRQMDTEAFF. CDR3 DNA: TGTGCCACAAGACAGATGGACACTGAAGCTTTCTTT.

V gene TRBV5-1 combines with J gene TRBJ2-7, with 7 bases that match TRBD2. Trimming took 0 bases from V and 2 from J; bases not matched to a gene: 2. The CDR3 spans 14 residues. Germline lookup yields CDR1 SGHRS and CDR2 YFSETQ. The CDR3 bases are TGCGCCAGCAGCTTGGGCGGGACTACCTACGAGCAGTACTTC. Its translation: CASSLGGTTYEQYF.

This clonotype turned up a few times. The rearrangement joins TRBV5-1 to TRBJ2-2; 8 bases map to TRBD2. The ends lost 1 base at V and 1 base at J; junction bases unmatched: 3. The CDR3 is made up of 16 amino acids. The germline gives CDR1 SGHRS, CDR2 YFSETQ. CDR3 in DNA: TGCGCCAGCAGCTTGTCAGCGGGGGTGAACACCGGGGAGCTGTTTTTT. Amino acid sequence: CASSLSAGVNTGELFF. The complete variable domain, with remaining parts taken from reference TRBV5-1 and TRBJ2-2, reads KAGVTQTPRYLIKTRGQQVTLSCSPISGHRSVSWYQQTPGQGLQFLFEYFSETQRNKGNFPGRFSGRQFSNSRSEMNVSTLELGDSALYLCASSLSAGVNTGELFFGEGSRLTVL.

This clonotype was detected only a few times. CDR3 in amino acids: CASSPAGGPLGANVLTF. CDR3 DNA: TGCGCCAGCAGCCCCGCTGGGGGGCCCTTAGGGGCCAACGTCCTGACTTTC. The chain is built from TRBV5-1 and TRBJ2-6; perhaps D is TRBD1 or TRBD2 (6 bases each). The CDR3 contains 17 residues. Looked up from germline, CDR1 is SGHRS and CDR2 is YFSETQ. Deletions cut 4 bases from V and 4 bases from J, with 18 bases between.

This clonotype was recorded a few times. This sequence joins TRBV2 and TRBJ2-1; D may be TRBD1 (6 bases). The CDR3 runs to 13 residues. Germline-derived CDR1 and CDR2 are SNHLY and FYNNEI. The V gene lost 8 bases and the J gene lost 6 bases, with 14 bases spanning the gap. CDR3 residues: CASSHEGGNEQFF. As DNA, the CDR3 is TGTGCCAGCTCCCATGAAGGGGGCAATGAGCAGTTCTTC.

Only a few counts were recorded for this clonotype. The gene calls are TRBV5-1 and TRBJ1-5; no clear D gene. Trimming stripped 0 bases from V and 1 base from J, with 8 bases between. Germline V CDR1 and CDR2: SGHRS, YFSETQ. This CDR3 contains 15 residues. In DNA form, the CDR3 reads TGCGCCAGCAGCTTGGGCGACATAAGCAATCAGCCCCAGCATTTT. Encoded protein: CASSLGDISNQPQHF. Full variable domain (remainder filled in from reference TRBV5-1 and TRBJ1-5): KAGVTQTPRYLIKTRGQQVTLSCSPISGHRSVSWYQQTPGQGLQFLFEYFSETQRNKGNFPGRFSGRQFSNSRSEMNVSTLELGDSALYLCASSLGDISNQPQHFGDGTRLSIL.

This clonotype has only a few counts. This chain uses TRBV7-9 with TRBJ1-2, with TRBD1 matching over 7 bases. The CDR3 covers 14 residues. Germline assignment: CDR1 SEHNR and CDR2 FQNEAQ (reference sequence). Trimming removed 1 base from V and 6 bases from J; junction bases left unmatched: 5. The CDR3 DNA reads TGTGCCAGCAGCTTAGAAGGGACAGAGAATGGCTACACCTTC. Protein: CASSLEGTENGYTF.

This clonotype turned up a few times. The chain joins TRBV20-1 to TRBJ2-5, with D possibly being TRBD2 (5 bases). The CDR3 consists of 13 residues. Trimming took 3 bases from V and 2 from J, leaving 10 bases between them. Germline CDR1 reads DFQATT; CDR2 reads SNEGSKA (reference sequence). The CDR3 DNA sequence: TGCAGTGCTAGTTTCCCGGGACAAGAGACCCAGTACTTC. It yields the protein CSASFPGQETQYF.

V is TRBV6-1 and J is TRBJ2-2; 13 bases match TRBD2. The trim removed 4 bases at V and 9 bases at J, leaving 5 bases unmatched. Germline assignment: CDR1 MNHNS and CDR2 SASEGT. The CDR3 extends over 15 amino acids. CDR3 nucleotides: TGTGCCAGCAGTGTTGGGACTAGCGGGATCAGGGAGCTGTTTTTT. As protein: CASSVGTSGIRELFF.

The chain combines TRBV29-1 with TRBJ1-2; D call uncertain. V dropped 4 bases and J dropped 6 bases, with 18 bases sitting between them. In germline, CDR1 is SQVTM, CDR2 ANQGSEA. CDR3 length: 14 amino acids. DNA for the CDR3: TGCAGCGTTGGAGAGGACGGTGGTTATAATGGCTACACCTTC. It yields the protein CSVGEDGGYNGYTF.

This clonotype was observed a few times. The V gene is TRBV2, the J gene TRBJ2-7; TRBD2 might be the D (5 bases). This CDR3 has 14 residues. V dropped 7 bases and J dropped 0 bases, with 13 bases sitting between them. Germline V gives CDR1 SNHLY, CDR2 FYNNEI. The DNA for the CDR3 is TGTGCCAGCAAGATGGAGGCCGACTCCTACGAGCAGTACTTC. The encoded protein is CASKMEADSYEQYF.

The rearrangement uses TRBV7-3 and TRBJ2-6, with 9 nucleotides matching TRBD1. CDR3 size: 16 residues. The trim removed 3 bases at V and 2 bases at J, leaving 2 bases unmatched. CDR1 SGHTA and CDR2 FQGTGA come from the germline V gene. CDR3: CASSLNRGPGANVLTF. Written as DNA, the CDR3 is TGTGCCAGCAGCTTGAACAGGGGGCCTGGGGCCAACGTCCTGACTTTC. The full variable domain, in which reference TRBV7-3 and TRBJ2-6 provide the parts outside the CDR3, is GAGVSQTPSNKVTEKGKYVELRCDPISGHTALYWYRQSLGQGPEFLIYFQGTGAADDSGLPNDRFFAVRPEGSVSTLKIQRTERGDSAVYLCASSLNRGPGANVLTFGAGSRLTVL.

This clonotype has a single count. This CDR3 is CSARDDRAYEQYF. The CDR3, as DNA: TGCAGTGCTAGAGACGACAGGGCCTACGAGCAGTACTTC. The chain combines TRBV20-1 with TRBJ2-7; 7 bases agree with TRBD1. The CDR3 is 13 residues long. Germline V gene lookup returns CDR1 DFQATT and CDR2 SNEGSKA (reference sequence). Trimming took 0 bases from V and 2 from J; bases not matched to a gene: 1.

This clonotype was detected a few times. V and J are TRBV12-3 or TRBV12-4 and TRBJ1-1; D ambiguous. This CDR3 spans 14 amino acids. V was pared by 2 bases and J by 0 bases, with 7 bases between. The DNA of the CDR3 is TGTGCCAGCAGTTTAAGGAGATTGAACACTGAAGCTTTCTTT. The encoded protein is CASSLRRLNTEAFF.

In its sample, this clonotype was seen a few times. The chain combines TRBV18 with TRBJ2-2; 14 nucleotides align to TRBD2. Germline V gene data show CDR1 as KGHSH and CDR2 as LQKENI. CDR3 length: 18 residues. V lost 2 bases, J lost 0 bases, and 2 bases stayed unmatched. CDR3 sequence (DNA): TGTGCCAGCTCACCAAGGACTAGCGGGGGGACGAACACCGGGGAGCTGTTTTTT. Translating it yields CASSPRTSGGTNTGELFF. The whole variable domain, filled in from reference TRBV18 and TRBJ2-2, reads NAGVMQNPRHLVRRRGQEARLRCSPMKGHSHVYWYRQLPEEGLKFMVYLQKENIIDESGMPKERFSAEFPKEGPSILRIQQVVRGDSAAYFCASSPRTSGGTNTGELFFGEGSRLTVL.

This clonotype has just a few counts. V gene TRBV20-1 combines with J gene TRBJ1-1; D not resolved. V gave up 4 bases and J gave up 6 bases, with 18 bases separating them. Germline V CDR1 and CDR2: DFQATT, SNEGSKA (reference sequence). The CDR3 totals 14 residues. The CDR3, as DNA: TGCAGTGCTACAGGTGGGGAGGCATATGCTGAAGCTTTCTTT. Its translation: CSATGGEAYAEAFF.